A single sample gave rise to the 7 T cell receptor beta chains below, sequenced in a study of T cells in Graves' hyperthyroidism and ophthalmopathy. Amplification targeted TCR beta CDR3 regions from RNA transcripts. TCR CDR3 regions were first amplified by RT-PCR with HTBI primers. TCRdb recomputed calls from the multiplex PCR reads with MiXCR, one row per CDR3 protein. The table includes around 660,000 distinct CDR3 sequences, 45% detected once. The material sequenced was peripheral blood or thyroid tissue (not recorded which). Source of these receptors: an adult man with Graves' disease, either hyperthyroidism or ophthalmopathy (not recorded which).

This sequence joins TRBV10-3 and TRBJ1-1; no reliable D call. V lost 5 bases and J 0 bases, leaving 10 bases between the germline ends. Germline V CDR1 and CDR2: ENHRY, SYGVKD. CDR3 length: 14 residues. The CDR3 loop reads CAISFDGMNTEAFF. Written as DNA, the CDR3 is TGTGCCATCAGTTTCGACGGAATGAACACTGAAGCTTTCTTT.

This clonotype was recorded a few times. One end of the junction does not line up with germline, which may come from a read error. This rearrangement joins TRBV5-1 to TRBJ1-5; 7 bases agree with TRBD1. CDR3 length: 17 amino acids. The germline V gene has CDR1 SGHRS and CDR2 YFSETQ. The CDR3 region has the DNA TGCGCCAGCAGCTTGGGCCCCCGGGACAGCGACAATCAGCCCCCGCATTTT. Its protein product is CASSLGPRDSDNQPPHF. Full variable domain (missing parts from reference TRBV5-1 and TRBJ1-5): KAGVTQTPRYLIKTRGQQVTLSCSPISGHRSVSWYQQTPGQGLQFLFEYFSETQRNKGNFPGRFSGRQFSNSRSEMNVSTLELGDSALYLCASSLGPRDSDNQPPHFGDGTRLSIL.

This clonotype was recorded at least ten times. V is TRBV20-1 and J is TRBJ2-5; D is unclear. V shed 3 bases and J shed 1 base, with 6 bases lying between them. The CDR3 loop spans 12 amino acids. In germline, CDR1 is DFQATT, CDR2 SNEGSKA (reference sequence). CDR3 in amino acids: CSARVRQETQYF. The CDR3 nucleotides are TGCAGTGCTAGGGTCCGCCAAGAGACCCAGTACTTC.

This clonotype was seen repeatedly, ten times or more. V usage is TRBV7-9 and J usage is TRBJ2-7; possibly TRBD2 for D (5 bases). CDR1 is SEHNR, CDR2 FQNEAQ, per germline (reference sequence). The CDR3 extends over 14 amino acids. V was shortened by 5 bases and J by 1 base, with 12 bases between the two germline ends. CDR3 DNA: TGTGCCAGCAGCCTCCCCTGGAGGTCCTACGAGCAGTACTTC. This codes for CASSLPWRSYEQYF.

This clonotype was seen a handful of times. The V and J genes are TRBV5-1 and TRBJ1-4; TRBD1 might be the D (6 bases). The CDR3 covers 14 residues. Germline V gene data show CDR1 as SGHRS and CDR2 as YFSETQ. V was clipped by 1 base and J by 6 bases, with 10 bases between them. The CDR3 loop reads CASSLRGVDEKLFF. CDR3 sequence (DNA): TGCGCCAGCAGCTTGAGGGGGGTGGATGAAAAACTGTTTTTT.

For this clonotype: Since no conserved phenylalanine or tryptophan closes the CDR3, a read error is the likely cause. The DNA is omitted, as the CDR3 cannot be located on it reliably, and the CDR3 follows TCRdb's listing. This chain joins TRBV29-1 and TRBJ2-7; the listed D gene, TRBD2, was not tested against the DNA. The CDR3 has 8 amino acids, counting both end residues. Germline V CDR1 and CDR2: SQVTM, ANQGSEA. The CDR3 protein is CSVEEGRE.

The chain links TRBV6-5 to TRBJ2-5; D unresolved. Looked up from germline, CDR1 is MNHEY and CDR2 is SVGAGI. The ends were cut back, 7 bases at V and 1 base at J, with 10 bases in the middle. The CDR3 covers 13 residues. As DNA, the CDR3 is TGTGCCAGCAAGGACGGGTTCCAAGAGACCCAGTACTTC. Residues: CASKDGFQETQYF.